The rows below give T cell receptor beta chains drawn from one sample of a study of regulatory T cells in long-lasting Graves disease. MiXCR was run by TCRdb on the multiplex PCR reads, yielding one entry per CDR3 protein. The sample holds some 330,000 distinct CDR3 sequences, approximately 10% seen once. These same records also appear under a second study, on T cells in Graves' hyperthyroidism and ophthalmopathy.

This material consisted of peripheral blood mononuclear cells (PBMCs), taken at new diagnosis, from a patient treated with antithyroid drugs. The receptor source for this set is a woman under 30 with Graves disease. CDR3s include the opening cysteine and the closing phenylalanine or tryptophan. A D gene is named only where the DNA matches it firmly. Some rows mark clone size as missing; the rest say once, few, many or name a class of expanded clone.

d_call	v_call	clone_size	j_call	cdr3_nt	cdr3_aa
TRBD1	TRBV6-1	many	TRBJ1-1	TGTGCCAGCAGTGCCCTGATACCGGGACAGATCACTGAAGCTTTCTTT	CASSALIPGQITEAFF
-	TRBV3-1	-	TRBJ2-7	TGTGCCAGCAGCCAAGGTCCGGTGTACGAGCAGTACTTC	CASSQGPVYEQYF
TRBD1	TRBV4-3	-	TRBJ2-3	TGCGCCAGCAGCCGCAAGGACAGGGGGCGGGGCACAGATACGCAGTATTTT	CASSRKDRGRGTDTQYF
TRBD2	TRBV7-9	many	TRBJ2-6	TGTGCCAGCAGCCAGACTAGCGGGAGGGACGGGGCCAACGTCCTGACTTTC	CASSQTSGRDGANVLTF
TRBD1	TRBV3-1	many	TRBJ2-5	TGTGCCAGCAGAGGGACAGCAGAAGAGACCCAGTACTTC	CASRGTAEETQYF
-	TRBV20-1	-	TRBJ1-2	TGCAGTGCTAGAGAAATACCAGGGAATGGCTACACCTTC	CSAREIPGNGYTF
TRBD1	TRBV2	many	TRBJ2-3	TGTGCCAGCTTCGTAGACAGGGCGCGCACAGATACGCAGTATTTT	CASFVDRARTDTQYF
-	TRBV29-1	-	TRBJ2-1	TGCAGCGTAAAGCAGGTGATTTACAATGAGCAGTTCTTC	CSVKQVIYNEQFF
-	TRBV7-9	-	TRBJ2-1	TGTGCCAGCAGCCCACTGCGCGAGGCTAGCTCCTACAATGAGCAGTTCTTC	CASSPLREASSYNEQFF
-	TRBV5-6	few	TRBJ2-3	TGTGCCAGCCGAAAGGAGCCCACAGATACGCAGTATTTT	CASRKEPTDTQYF
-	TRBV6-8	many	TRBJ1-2	TGTGCCAGCAGTTGTTGCGCCGCGGGCTATGGCTACACCTTC	CASSCCAAGYGYTF
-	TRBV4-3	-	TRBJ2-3	TGCGCCAGCAGCCAAGATAAGAGCGTAGATACGCAGTATTTT	CASSQDKSVDTQYF
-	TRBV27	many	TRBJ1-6	TGTGCCAGCAGTTTGAAAGTCCCTAATTCACCCCTCCACTTT	CASSLKVPNSPLHF
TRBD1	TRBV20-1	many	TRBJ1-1	TGCAGTGCTAGCCCTCGGGACAGGGGGTTGAACACTGAAGCTTTCTTT	CSASPRDRGLNTEAFF
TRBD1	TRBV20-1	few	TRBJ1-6	TGCAGTGCTAGAGGTCACCCGGGACAGGGACTCTCCTATAATTCACCCCTCCACTTT	CSARGHPGQGLSYNSPLHF
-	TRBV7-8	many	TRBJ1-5	TGTGCCAGCAGCTTAGTAATGGGGCTAAATCAGCCCCAGCATTTT	CASSLVMGLNQPQHF
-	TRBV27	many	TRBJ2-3	TGTGCCAGCAGTTTACGCGGAGAGGGGGGCACAGATACGCAGTATTTT	CASSLRGEGGTDTQYF
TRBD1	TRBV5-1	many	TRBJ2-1	TGCGCCAGCAGCCAGGGGGTCTCCTCCTACAATGAGCAGTTCTTC	CASSQGVSSYNEQFF
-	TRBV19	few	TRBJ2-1	TGTGCCAGTAACAGCGGGTACAATGAGCAGTTCTTC	CASNSGYNEQFF
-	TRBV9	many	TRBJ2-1	TGTGCCAGCAGCGTAGACAGAGGCTCCAATGAGCAGTTCTTC	CASSVDRGSNEQFF
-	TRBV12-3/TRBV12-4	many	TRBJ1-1	TGTGCCAGCAGTCCCCTGGAAGGGGGGAACACTGAAGCTTTCTTT	CASSPLEGGNTEAFF
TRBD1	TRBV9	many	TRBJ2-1	TGTGCCAGCAGCGTAGAGGGGAGATGGACAGGGTGGGGGCTACACAATGAGCAGTTCTTC	CASSVEGRWTGWGLHNEQFF
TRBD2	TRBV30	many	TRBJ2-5	TGTGCCTGGAGTGTAGGGATCCTAGCGGTAATACCGGAGACCCAGTACTTC	CAWSVGILAVIPETQYF
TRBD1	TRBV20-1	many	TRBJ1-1	TGCAGTGCCGCAAACCAGGGGGTGAACACTGAAGCTTTCTTT	CSAANQGVNTEAFF
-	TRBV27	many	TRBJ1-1	TGTGCCAGCAGTTTCGGGGAGAACACTGAAGCTTTCTTT	CASSFGENTEAFF
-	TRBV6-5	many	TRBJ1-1	TGTGCCAGCAGCTACAGGGCCGGAGGGAACACTGAAGCTTTCTTT	CASSYRAGGNTEAFF
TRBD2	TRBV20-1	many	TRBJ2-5	TGCAGTGCTAGGGGGCGTAGCGGGAGTCGAGAGACCCAGTACTTC	CSARGRSGSRETQYF
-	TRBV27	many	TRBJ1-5	TGTGCCAGCAGTTTACGGATCGGGGGTTGGGATCAGCCCCAGCATTTT	CASSLRIGGWDQPQHF
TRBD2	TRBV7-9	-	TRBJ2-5	TGTGCCAGCAGCTTAACGCTAGCGGCCCGCGAGACCCAGTACTTC	CASSLTLAARETQYF
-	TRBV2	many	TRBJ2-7	TGTGCCAGCAGTGAGGCAAACAGGGTTAGCGAGCAGTACTTC	CASSEANRVSEQYF
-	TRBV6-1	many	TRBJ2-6	TGTGCCAGCATGGAGAGGGCTGGGGCCAACGTCCTGACTTTC	CASMERAGANVLTF
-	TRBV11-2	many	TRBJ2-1	TGTGCCAGCAGCTTTGGCAGATCCTACAATGAGCAGTTCTTC	CASSFGRSYNEQFF
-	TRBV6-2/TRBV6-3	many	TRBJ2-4	TGTGCCAGCAGTTATCGTGGTCGGGAGCCGATTAACATTCAGTACTTC	CASSYRGREPINIQYF
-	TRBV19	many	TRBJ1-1	TGTGCCAGTTTTGTCTCCCAGGGGTTGCATGAAGCTTTCTTT	CASFVSQGLHEAFF
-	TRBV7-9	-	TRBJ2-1	TGTGCCAGCAGCTTAGGGGTGAGTGAGCAGTTCTTC	CASSLGVSEQFF
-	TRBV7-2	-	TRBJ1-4	TGTGCCAGCAGCTTATCCCTCCGAGAGGGACTGTTTTTT	CASSLSLREGLFF
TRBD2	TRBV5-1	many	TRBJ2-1	TGCGCCAGCAGCAGGGGACTAGCCGTAGGTGAGCAGTTCTTC	CASSRGLAVGEQFF